The 23 T cell receptor beta chains below come from one sample, sequenced in a study of T cell responses to AZD1222 COVID-19 vaccine. Clones were read by immunoSEQ multiplex PCR, and TCRdb kept only the in-frame ones, dropping some. The table has about 160,000 clones, about nine tenths seen once. Sequencing used peripheral blood, obtained on day 0 of AZD1222 vaccination. Receptor source: an adult in good health.

The sample holds one count of this clone. The chain couples TRBV6-5 to TRBJ1-1; TRBD1 is a possible D gene (6 bases). Germline V gene sequence: CDR1 MNHEY, CDR2 SVGAGI. V lost 1 base, J lost 0 bases, and 9 bases lay in between. This CDR3 is built from 15 residues. The CDR3 nucleotides are TGTGCCAGCAGTTACTACGGGGGCATGAACACTGAAGCTTTCTTT. Translated, it gives CASSYYGGMNTEAFF.

This rearrangement joins TRBV7-2 to TRBJ1-2; 7 bases match TRBD1. Germline CDR1 and CDR2: SGHTA and FQGNSA. CDR3 length equals 16 residues. V was pared by 0 bases and J by 3 bases, with 7 bases of the junction left unmatched. The DNA for the CDR3 is TGTGCCAGCAGCTTAGCGACAGGGCAATTAGACTATGGCTACACCTTC. Amino acids: CASSLATGQLDYGYTF.

This clone turned up a few times. The chain joins TRBV28 to TRBJ1-5; TRBD1 aligns across 9 bases. J gave up 7 bases and V 6 bases, and 4 bases lay outside the gene matches. Germline V CDR1 and CDR2: MDHEN, SYDVKM. CDR3 size: 13 residues. The CDR3 DNA follows: TGTGCCAGCAGAACAGGGGGCGGGCAGCCCCAGCATTTT. Its translation: CASRTGGGQPQHF.

The CDR3 nucleotides are TGTGCCAGCCGCCTTGGTGTCAGTAATAATGAAAAACTGTTTTTT. Its translation: CASRLGVSNNEKLFF. This sequence joins TRBV11-3 and TRBJ1-4, with unresolved D. Germline lookup yields CDR1 SGHNT and CDR2 YENEEA. Deletions cut 8 bases from V and 4 bases from J, with 17 bases between. This CDR3 region has 15 residues.

This clone was counted a few times. The J gene is TRBJ2-1, the V gene TRBV18, with D perhaps TRBD1 (7 bases). The V end lost 0 bases, the J end lost 4 bases, and 10 bases lay between the germline ends. There are 15 residues in the CDR3. Looked up from germline, CDR1 is KGHSH and CDR2 is LQKENI. The CDR3 nucleotides read TGTGCCAGCTCACCACCGGAGGGGGCTTACAATGAGCAGTTCTTC. This codes for CASSPPEGAYNEQFF.

The rearrangement links TRBV18 to TRBJ2-3; TRBD1 matches 7 bases. V lost 5 bases, J lost 4 bases, and 3 bases stayed unmatched. This CDR3 is built from 13 residues. Germline assignment: CDR1 KGHSH and CDR2 LQKENI. Here the CDR3 DNA reads TGTGCCAGCTCATCTACAGGGGCAGATACGCAGTATTTT. Its translation: CASSSTGADTQYF.

J is TRBJ2-6 and V is TRBV11-3; D is unresolved. There are 16 residues in the CDR3. The germline V and J ends were trimmed by 4 bases and 0 bases, with 10 bases remaining between them. Germline-derived CDR1 and CDR2 are SGHNT and YENEEA. The CDR3: CASSSRLYSGANVLTF. As DNA, the CDR3 is TGTGCCAGCAGCTCTCGACTGTACTCTGGGGCCAACGTCCTGACTTTC.

The chain carries TRBV4-1 and TRBJ1-5, with D unclear. From germline, CDR1 is MGHRA and CDR2 YSYEKL. The CDR3 contains 15 residues. V dropped 1 base and J dropped 0 bases, with 7 bases sitting between them. CDR3 bases: TGCGCCAGCAGCCAAGCTCAGAGTAGCAATCAGCCCCAGCATTTT. The encoded protein is CASSQAQSSNQPQHF.

This clone was picked up a small number of times. V and J are TRBV29-1 and TRBJ1-1; D may be TRBD1 (5 bases). The CDR3 spans 14 residues. From germline, CDR1 is SQVTM and CDR2 ANQGSEA. V lost 6 bases and J 0 bases, leaving 14 bases between the germline ends. The CDR3 sequence: CSVSRGALNTEAFF. As DNA, the CDR3 is TGCAGCGTCTCACGTGGGGCATTGAACACTGAAGCTTTCTTT.

This clone turned up a few times. This chain joins TRBV7-9 and TRBJ2-7, with D perhaps matching TRBD1 or TRBD2 (5 bases each). The CDR3 contains 15 residues. Germline V gene data show CDR1 as SEHNR and CDR2 as FQNEAQ (reference sequence). V shed 2 bases and J shed 4 bases, with 15 bases lying between them. CDR3: CASSLTQGPPYEQYF. The CDR3 DNA sequence: TGTGCCAGCAGCTTAACTCAGGGACCGCCATACGAGCAGTACTTC. The full variable domain, with the rest looked up from reference TRBV7-9 and TRBJ2-7, is DTGVSQNPRHKITKRGQNVTFRCDPISEHNRLYWYRQTLGQGPEFLTYFQNEAQLEKSRLLSDRFSAERPKGSFSTLEIQRTEQGDSAMYLCASSLTQGPPYEQYFGPGTRLTVT.

The V gene is TRBV19, the J gene TRBJ1-1; D remains ambiguous. The ends were cut back, 7 bases at V and 0 bases at J, with 3 bases in the middle. The CDR3 is 11 residues long. CDR1 and CDR2 from the germline V gene are LNHDA and SQIVND (reference sequence). The CDR3 here is CASTVNTEAFF. The CDR3 DNA follows: TGTGCCAGTACGGTGAACACTGAAGCTTTCTTT.

This chain links TRBV6-1 with TRBJ1-5; a possible D gene is TRBD1 (6 bases). Germline V CDR1 and CDR2: MNHNS, SASEGT. Trimming took off 2 bases at V and 1 base at J, with 12 bases between the two ends. The length of the CDR3 is 16 residues. The CDR3 sequence: CASSEWMGASNQPQHF. Here the CDR3 DNA reads TGTGCCAGCAGTGAATGGATGGGGGCAAGCAATCAGCCCCAGCATTTT.

The chain links TRBV7-9 to TRBJ1-2; 8 bases are shared with TRBD1. This CDR3 spans 13 amino acids. V dropped 5 bases and J dropped 4; count of bases not matched to a gene: 3. From germline, CDR1 is SEHNR and CDR2 FQNEAQ (reference sequence). The CDR3 nucleotides are TGTGCCAGCAGCACGGACAGGGCCTATGGCTACACCTTC. Its translation is CASSTDRAYGYTF.

This sequence joins TRBV5-1 and TRBJ1-1; D not certain. The CDR3 runs 15 residues. Per the germline V gene, CDR1 is SGHRS and CDR2 is YFSETQ. Trimming took 5 bases from V and 3 from J, leaving 17 bases between them. The CDR3 DNA reads TGCGCCAGCAGACCTGGACGGGCTGGAGACACTGAAGCTTTCTTT. Protein product: CASRPGRAGDTEAFF.

The chain couples TRBV28 to TRBJ1-4; D possibly corresponds to TRBD1 (5 bases). The CDR3 contains 15 residues. V gave up 3 bases and J gave up 4 bases, with 12 bases separating them. The germline V gene has CDR1 MDHEN and CDR2 SYDVKM. The CDR3 here is CASSFLGEGNEKLFF. The CDR3 DNA follows: TGTGCCAGCAGTTTTCTAGGGGAGGGTAATGAAAAACTGTTTTTT.

The rearrangement links TRBV7-2 to TRBJ1-1; the D gene is possibly TRBD1 (6 bases). V was trimmed by 6 bases and J by 1 base, leaving 9 bases between them. CDR1 and CDR2 (germline): SGHTA, FQGNSA. The CDR3 length is 13 residues. The CDR3 bases are TGTGCCAGCAGTAGGACAGAGAACACTGAAGCTTTCTTT. It encodes CASSRTENTEAFF.

V usage is TRBV9 and J usage is TRBJ1-1; D unclear. The CDR3 consists of 13 residues. In germline, CDR1 is SGDLS, CDR2 YYNGEE. V was pared by 1 base and J by 1 base, with 5 bases between. CDR3 nucleotide sequence: TGTGCCAGCAGCGTAACGGAGAACACTGAAGCTTTCTTT. Translating it yields CASSVTENTEAFF.

The rearrangement joins TRBV29-1 to TRBJ1-1; TRBD1 agrees at 8 bases. From germline, CDR1 is SQVTM and CDR2 ANQGSEA. The CDR3 extends over 13 amino acids. With 3 bases clipped from V and 0 bases from J, the junction kept 0 bases outside the gene matches. The chain's CDR3 is CSVDRGLNTEAFF. CDR3 nucleotides: TGCAGCGTTGACAGGGGGCTGAACACTGAAGCTTTCTTT.

This chain uses TRBV4-1 with TRBJ1-1, with D uncertain. The V and J ends lost 0 bases and 3 bases respectively, with 5 bases between them. Germline CDR1 MGHRA, CDR2 YSYEKL. This CDR3 region has 13 residues. The CDR3 is CASSQDRYTEAFF. DNA of the CDR3: TGCGCCAGCAGCCAAGATCGTTACACTGAAGCTTTCTTT.

This clone appeared a few times. An end of the junction does not agree with germline; a read error may underlie this. This rearrangement joins TRBV7-9 to TRBJ1-3; 9 nucleotides agree with TRBD1. CDR1 and CDR2 (germline): SEHNR, FQNEAQ (reference sequence). The CDR3 loop spans 14 amino acids. CDR3 sequence (DNA): TGTGCCAGCAGTCGTCCCGGGACAGGGAGTCTCTTAGGGTTT. Translating gives CASSRPGTGSLLGF.

The chain has TRBV11-2 and TRBJ2-7, with a weak D call TRBD1 (6 bases). Trimming left V 3 bases short and J 2 bases short, with 11 bases between. Germline V gene sequence: CDR1 SGHAT, CDR2 FQNNGV. CDR3 length equals 14 residues. CDR3 amino acids: CASSFGDITYEQYF. Written as DNA, the CDR3 is TGTGCCAGCAGCTTCGGGGACATCACCTACGAGCAGTACTTC.

This chain uses TRBV9 with TRBJ1-2; 7 positions agree with TRBD1. The CDR3 runs 14 residues. CDR1 is SGDLS and CDR2 is YYNGEE in the germline V gene. The J segment lost 6 bases and the V segment lost 1 base, leaving 6 bases of the junction unmatched. The CDR3 coding sequence is TGTGCCAGCAGCGTATCAGGGGGTGAGGATGGCTACACCTTC. This codes for CASSVSGGEDGYTF.

The chain carries TRBV6-4 and TRBJ2-7, with D possibly TRBD1 on 5 matching bases. Germline V CDR1 and CDR2: MRHNA, SNTAGT. Deletions cut 6 bases from V and 0 bases from J, with 12 bases between. The CDR3 runs 14 residues. The CDR3 region is CASSPDSSSYEQYF. CDR3 nucleotide sequence: TGTGCCAGCAGCCCTGACAGTAGCTCCTACGAGCAGTACTTC.